The 20 T cell receptor beta chains listed next were all sequenced from one sample in a study of blood T cell repertoires in COVID-19. Data came from immunoSEQ multiplex PCR; TCRdb stores just in-frame clones and leaves some out. This table has over 40,000 clones, roughly 88% appearing once. Sequenced input: peripheral blood. Receptors were obtained from a man at least 80 years old with acute or convalescent COVID-19.

The genes are TRBV6-5 and TRBJ1-1, with D tentatively TRBD1 (5 bases). Trimming stripped 2 bases from V and 1 base from J, with 14 bases between. Germline lookup yields CDR1 MNHEY and CDR2 SVGAGI. This CDR3 has 16 amino acids. The CDR3 DNA reads as TGTGCCAGCAGTTACGGGGGGAGACGTCAGAACACTGAAGCTTTCTTT. It is translated as CASSYGGRRQNTEAFF.

CDR3 sequence reads: CASRITGGGGLAQYF. The CDR3 nucleotides are TGTGCCAGCAGAATTACAGGGGGCGGCGGGTTGGCCCAGTACTTC. The V call is TRBV6-5, the J call TRBJ2-5, with 9 bases that match TRBD1. The junction had 14 bases not matched to a gene; V was cut back by 6 bases and J by 9 bases. The germline CDR1 and CDR2 sequences are MNHEY and SVGAGI. The CDR3 consists of 15 residues.

Comments on this clone: Different DNA sequences within this sample yield the same CDR3. The V gene is TRBV7-2, the J gene TRBJ1-6; 7 nucleotides line up with TRBD1. The germline V gene encodes CDR1 SGHTA and CDR2 FQGNSA. The CDR3 length is 15 residues. V lost 1 base, J lost 7 bases, and 4 bases stayed unmatched. This chain's CDR3 is CASSLGTGTNSPLHF. CDR3 in DNA: TGTGCCAGCAGCTTAGGGACAGGAACGAATTCACCCCTCCACTTT.

The J gene is TRBJ1-1, the V gene TRBV5-1; maybe TRBD1 (6 bases). Trimming removed 3 bases from V and 3 bases from J, with 12 bases in between. This CDR3 has 14 residues. In germline, CDR1 is SGHRS, CDR2 YFSETQ. CDR3 sequence reads: CASSSGTLYTEAFF. The CDR3, as DNA: TGCGCCAGCAGCTCTGGGACATTATACACTGAAGCTTTCTTT.

The V gene is TRBV7-9, the J gene TRBJ2-7, with D possibly being TRBD1 (6 bases). Germline loops: CDR1 SEHNR, CDR2 FQNEAQ (reference sequence). The CDR3 consists of 13 residues. Trimming took off 5 bases at V and 5 bases at J, with 13 bases between the two ends. The CDR3 is CASSPGQYHEQYF. The CDR3 nucleotides read TGTGCCAGCAGCCCAGGACAGTACCACGAGCAGTACTTC.

This rearrangement joins TRBV24-1 to TRBJ2-2, with 9 bases fitting TRBD1. After removal of 4 bases from V and 4 bases from J, the junction contained 6 bases not matched to a gene. CDR3 length: 16 residues. Germline loops: CDR1 KGHDR, CDR2 SFDVKD. In DNA, the CDR3 is TGTGCCACCAGTGAACCTGGACAGGGGTCCACCGGGGAGCTGTTTTTT. Encoded protein: CATSEPGQGSTGELFF.

J is TRBJ1-6 and V is TRBV15; 9 bases line up with TRBD1. The V gene's germline CDR1 is LNHNV and CDR2 YYDKDF (reference sequence). V shed 2 bases, J shed 9 bases, and the junction held 11 bases outside the gene matches. This CDR3 has 17 residues. The CDR3 spells CATSRSLTTGGGSPLHF. CDR3 nucleotide sequence: TGTGCCACCAGCAGATCTCTTACCACAGGGGGCGGTTCACCCCTCCACTTT.

This sequence joins TRBV19 and TRBJ1-1; D remains ambiguous. Germline values: CDR1 LNHDA, CDR2 SQIVND (reference sequence). Trimming stripped 6 bases from V and 1 base from J, with 12 bases between. The CDR3 runs to 14 residues. The CDR3 nucleotides are TGTGCCAGTAGCTTATCAAGACAGAACACTGAAGCTTTCTTT. It specifies CASSLSRQNTEAFF.

The chain employs TRBV19 and TRBJ1-5; no clear D gene. Germline-derived CDR1 and CDR2 are LNHDA and SQIVND (reference sequence). Trimming stripped 5 bases from V and 0 bases from J, with 11 bases between. The CDR3 is 15 amino acids. CDR3 in amino acids: CASSALGNSNQPQHF. The CDR3 DNA is TGTGCCAGTAGTGCCCTCGGGAATAGCAATCAGCCCCAGCATTTT.

Here the CDR3 reads CASSLGLGGTDTQYF. As DNA, the CDR3 is TGTGCCAGCAGCTTAGGCCTAGGGGGCACAGATACGCAGTATTTT. This chain uses TRBV7-8 with TRBJ2-3; D may be TRBD1 (5 bases). The CDR3 length is 15 residues. V gave up 1 base and J gave up 1 base, with 9 bases separating them. Germline V gene data show CDR1 as SGHVS and CDR2 as FQNEAQ. The variable domain in full, completed from reference TRBV7-8 and TRBJ2-3, reads GAGVSQSPRYKVAKRGQDVALRCDPISGHVSLFWYQQALGQGPEFLTYFQNEAQLDKSGLPSDRFFAERPEGSVSTLKIQRTQQEDSAVYLCASSLGLGGTDTQYFGPGTRLTVL.

V gene TRBV7-8 combines with J gene TRBJ1-1; D is possibly TRBD1 (5 bases). Germline V gives CDR1 SGHVS, CDR2 FQNEAQ. Trimming removed 5 bases at V and 4 bases at J, with 14 bases between. This CDR3 has 14 amino acids. Here the CDR3 DNA reads TGTGCCAGCAGCGCGCTCAGGGTTGGCACTGAAGCTTTCTTT. Translated: CASSALRVGTEAFF.

The rearrangement joins TRBV5-1 to TRBJ2-1; 9 bases match TRBD2. Trimming cost V 0 bases and J 4 bases; bases outside gene matches: 2. Germline CDR1 is SGHRS and CDR2 is YFSETQ. The CDR3 covers 15 residues. The CDR3 DNA reads TGCGCCAGCAGCTTGGTTAGCGGGGGATACAATGAGCAGTTCTTC. Its translation: CASSLVSGGYNEQFF. The variable domain in full, completed from reference TRBV5-1 and TRBJ2-1, reads KAGVTQTPRYLIKTRGQQVTLSCSPISGHRSVSWYQQTPGQGLQFLFEYFSETQRNKGNFPGRFSGRQFSNSRSEMNVSTLELGDSALYLCASSLVSGGYNEQFFGPGTRLTVL.

The chain joins TRBV3-1 (or the pseudogene TRBV3-2) to TRBJ2-1, with D possibly matching TRBD1 (5 bases). Trimming cost V 0 bases and J 8 bases, with 8 bases left between them. CDR3 size: 13 residues. CDR1 and CDR2 (germline): LGHDT, YNNKEL (reference sequence). CDR3 DNA sequence: TGTGCCAGCAGCCAAGACAGGGCCGATGAGCAGTTCTTC. It translates to CASSQDRADEQFF.

The V gene is TRBV30, the J gene TRBJ2-5; 12 positions match TRBD1. There are 13 residues in the CDR3. Germline V lookup: CDR1 GTSNPN, CDR2 SVGIG (reference sequence). V shed 5 bases, J shed 4 bases, and the junction held 2 bases outside the gene matches. CDR3 DNA sequence: TGTGCCTGGGGGACAGGGGGCGCAGAGACCCAGTACTTC. Its protein product is CAWGTGGAETQYF.

The chain uses TRBV6-6 and TRBJ1-4; the D gene is possibly TRBD1 (6 bases). CDR3 length equals 16 residues. The V gene's germline CDR1 is MNHNY and CDR2 SVGAGI (reference sequence). The V end lost 6 bases, the J end lost 6 bases, and 20 bases lay between the germline ends. Written as DNA, the CDR3 is TGTGCCAGCAGAGGGTTATCAGGGGTAGGCGATGAAAAACTGTTTTTT. Translated: CASRGLSGVGDEKLFF.

V gene TRBV6-5 combines with J gene TRBJ2-3; D is perhaps TRBD2 (7 bases). This CDR3 has 13 residues. The V gene lost 6 bases and the J gene lost 6 bases, with 13 bases spanning the gap. CDR1 and CDR2 from the germline V gene are MNHEY and SVGAGI. Written as DNA, the CDR3 is TGTGCCAGCAGAGTCGGGGGGCCCGATACGCAGTATTTT. Amino acid sequence: CASRVGGPDTQYF.

V usage is TRBV5-1 and J usage is TRBJ2-5, with D unclear. CDR3 length: 11 residues. Germline assignment: CDR1 SGHRS and CDR2 YFSETQ. V gave up 4 bases and J gave up 7 bases, with 8 bases separating them. The CDR3: CASSDFGTQYF. CDR3 nucleotides: TGCGCCAGCAGCGACTTTGGGACCCAGTACTTC.

The rearrangement uses TRBV15 and TRBJ2-1, with unresolved D. The CDR3 contains 12 residues. V dropped 8 bases and J dropped 0 bases, with 5 bases sitting between them. Germline V CDR1 and CDR2: LNHNV, YYDKDF (reference sequence). The CDR3 bases are TGTGCCACCTCTCGCTCCTACAATGAGCAGTTCTTC. Its translation: CATSRSYNEQFF.

On this clone itself: The junction and the germline gene differ at one end; a read error may be behind it. J is TRBJ2-6 and V is TRBV7-7, with D maybe TRBD1 (6 bases). The V gene's germline CDR1 is SSHAT and CDR2 FNYEAQ (reference sequence). This CDR3 region has 15 residues. CDR3 DNA: TGTGCTAGCAGCTCACAGGGAGTTGGGGCCAACGTCCTGACTTTC. It yields the protein CASSSQGVGANVLTF.

The J gene is TRBJ2-7, the V gene TRBV7-9; D call uncertain. Trimming shortened V by 1 base and J by 1 base, and 8 bases separated the two germline ends. Germline loops: CDR1 SEHNR, CDR2 FQNEAQ (reference sequence). The CDR3 totals 14 residues. CDR3 nucleotide sequence: TGTGCCAGCAGCTTAGGGGCAGTTTCCTACGAGCAGTACTTC. Its translation is CASSLGAVSYEQYF.